These T cell receptor beta chains were read from a single sample in a study of Graves' ophthalmopathy and Graves' hyperthyroidism. TCRdb called the multiplex PCR reads again in MiXCR, with one record for every CDR3 protein. Here the sample spans 200,000 to 250,000 distinct CDR3 sequences, 20% to 25% being singletons. Sample: peripheral blood. These TCRs come from a woman between 50 and 59 years old with Graves' ophthalmopathy. CDR3s include the opening cysteine and the closing phenylalanine or tryptophan.

TRBJ1-2,TRBV12-3/TRBV12-4,CASSLGQGVIGYTF
TRBJ1-5,TRBV12-3/TRBV12-4,CASSLSRGPNQPQHF
TRBJ2-2,TRBV5-1,CASSDGPNTGELFF
TRBJ1-1,TRBV14,CASSQRLRAGGGTEAFF
TRBJ2-4,TRBV11-2,CASSRYGQDKNIQYF
TRBJ1-2,TRBV2,CASRRIPGDGYTF
TRBJ2-7,TRBV10-2,CASTALAGVDEQYF
TRBJ1-1,TRBV29-1,CSVAEGTQNTEAFF
TRBJ1-2,TRBV5-1,CASSRTPGTANGYTF
TRBJ2-5,TRBV20-1,CSASRAGAYQETQYF